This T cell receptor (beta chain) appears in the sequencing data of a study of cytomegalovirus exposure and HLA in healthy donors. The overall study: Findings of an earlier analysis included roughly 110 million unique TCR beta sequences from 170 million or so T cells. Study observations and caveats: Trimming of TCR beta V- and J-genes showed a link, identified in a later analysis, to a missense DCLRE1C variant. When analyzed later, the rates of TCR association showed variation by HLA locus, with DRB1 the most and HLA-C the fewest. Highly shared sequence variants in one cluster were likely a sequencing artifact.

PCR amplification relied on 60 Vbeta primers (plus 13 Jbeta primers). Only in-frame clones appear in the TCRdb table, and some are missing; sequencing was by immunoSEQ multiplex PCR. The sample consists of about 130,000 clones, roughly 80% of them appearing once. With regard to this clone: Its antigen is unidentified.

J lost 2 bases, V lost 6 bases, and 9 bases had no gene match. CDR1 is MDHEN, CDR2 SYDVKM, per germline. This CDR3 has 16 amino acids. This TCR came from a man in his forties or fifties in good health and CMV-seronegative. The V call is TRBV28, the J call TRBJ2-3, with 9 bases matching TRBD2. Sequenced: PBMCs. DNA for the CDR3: TGTGCCAGCAGCCCTAGCGGGGCGATCATCACAGATACGCAGTATTTT. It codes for CASSPSGAIITDTQYF.